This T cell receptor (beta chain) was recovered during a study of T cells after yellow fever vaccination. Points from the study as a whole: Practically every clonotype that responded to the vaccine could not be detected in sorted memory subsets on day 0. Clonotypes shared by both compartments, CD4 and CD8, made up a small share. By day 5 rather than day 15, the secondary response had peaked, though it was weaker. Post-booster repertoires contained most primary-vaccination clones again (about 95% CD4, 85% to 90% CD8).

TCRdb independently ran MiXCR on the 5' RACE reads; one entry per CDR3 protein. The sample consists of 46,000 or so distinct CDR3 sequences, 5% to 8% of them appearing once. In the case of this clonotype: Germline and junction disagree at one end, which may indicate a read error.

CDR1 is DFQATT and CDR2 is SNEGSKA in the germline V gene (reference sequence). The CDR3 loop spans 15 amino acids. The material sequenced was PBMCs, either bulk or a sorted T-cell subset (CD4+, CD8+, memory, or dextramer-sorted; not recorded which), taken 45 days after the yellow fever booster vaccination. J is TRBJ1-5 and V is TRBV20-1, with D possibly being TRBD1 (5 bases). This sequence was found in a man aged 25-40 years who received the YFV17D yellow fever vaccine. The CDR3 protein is CSANGGGAGKQPQHF. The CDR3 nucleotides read TGCAGTGCCAATGGGGGAGGGGCCGGCAAGCAGCCCCAGCATTTT.